This T cell receptor beta chain came from a study of blood T cell repertoires in COVID-19. The overall study: The samples span acute and convalescent COVID-19 from the United States, Italy and Spain. Nucleic acid was either cDNA or gDNA, and it came from T cells, B-cell-depleted T cells, or PBMCs.

Original handling: Researchers report that nucleated cell counts were estimated from reference gene primer amplification. Libraries were prepared by immunoSEQ multiplex PCR; TCRdb keeps only in-frame clonotypes and omits some of them. The V and J calls and clone size were taken over from that table, and D and trimming were inferred from the DNA. The table has approximately 40,000 clones, approximately 92% seen once. Per the germline V gene, CDR1 is LNHDA and CDR2 is SQIVND (reference sequence). Trimming removed 4 bases from V and 5 bases from J, with 14 bases in between. The CDR3 sequence is 14 residues long.

Source material: peripheral blood. The clonotype originates from a woman older than 75 with acute or convalescent COVID-19. The V gene is TRBV19, the J gene TRBJ1-2; possibly TRBD1 for D (6 bases). CDR3 sequence (DNA): TGTGCCAGTAGTAGACCACAGGGCATATATGGCTACACCTTC. Its translation is CASSRPQGIYGYTF.